Listed below are T cell receptor beta chains from one sample, sequenced in a study of response to subunit inactivated influenza vaccine. MiXCR, applied by TCRdb to the RT-PCR reads, yields one record per CDR3 protein. The repertoire holds about 190,000 distinct CDR3 sequences, with about 15% as singletons. This sample comprised CD8+ T cells sorted from PBMCs, obtained roughly 5 days after vaccination. These receptors were collected from a man aged 50 to 60 who received an inactivated influenza vaccine. The CDR3 runs from the conserved cysteine through the conserved F or W. Fields, in order: D gene, J gene, V gene, clone size, CDR3 protein, CDR3 DNA. A D gene is named only where the DNA matches it firmly. Rows may omit the clone size; those that give it use once, few, many or a size class.

>.|TRBJ1-5|TRBV6-1|.
CASTPFLGNQPQHF
TGTGCCAGCACTCCTTTCTTAGGGAATCAGCCCCAGCATTTT
>.|TRBJ2-7|TRBV28|.
CASSLFSGLIYEQYF
TGTGCCAGCAGTTTATTTTCAGGACTAATTTACGAGCAGTACTTC
>.|TRBJ2-3|TRBV11-2|once
CASSVLRVEGTDTQYF
TGTGCCAGCAGCGTATTGAGGGTGGAGGGCACAGATACGCAGTATTTT
>TRBD2|TRBJ2-3|TRBV28|few
CASSLVAGVTDTQYF
TGTGCCAGCAGTTTAGTGGCGGGAGTCACAGATACGCAGTATTTT
>.|TRBJ1-1|TRBV7-9|.
CASSPEHGTEAFF
TGTGCCAGCAGCCCCGAGCACGGAACTGAAGCTTTCTTT
>TRBD1|TRBJ1-1|TRBV7-9|few
CASSWDRTSKSNTEAFF
TGTGCCAGCAGCTGGGACAGGACTAGCAAATCGAACACTGAAGCTTTCTTT
>.|TRBJ2-1|TRBV5-1|many
CASSLVLATSSYNEQFF
TGCGCCAGCAGCTTGGTGCTAGCGACGAGCTCCTACAATGAGCAGTTCTTC
>.|TRBJ2-3|TRBV11-2|.
CASSLLTGIDTQYF
TGTGCCAGCAGCTTACTTACGGGAATAGATACGCAGTATTTT
>TRBD2|TRBJ2-3|TRBV7-6|.
CASSPVSFQRGYGDTQYF
TGTGCCAGCAGCCCTGTATCCTTTCAGCGGGGGTATGGTGATACGCAGTATTTT
>.|TRBJ2-7|TRBV27|.
CASSLKPSEIYEQYF
TGTGCCAGCAGTTTAAAACCCAGTGAAATCTACGAGCAGTACTTC
>TRBD2|TRBJ2-7|TRBV6-5|.
CASSWGLAGLYEQYF
TGTGCCAGCAGTTGGGGACTAGCGGGCCTCTACGAGCAGTACTTC
>.|TRBJ1-2|TRBV12-3/TRBV12-4|few
CASSFHRESANYGYTF
TGTGCCAGCAGTTTCCACCGGGAATCGGCTAACTATGGCTACACCTTC
>TRBD2|TRBJ2-1|TRBV29-1|many
CSVRLAGAWEQFF
TGCAGCGTTCGACTAGCGGGAGCTTGGGAGCAGTTCTTC
>.|TRBJ2-1|TRBV29-1|few
CSVDREPFYNEQFF
TGCAGCGTTGACCGGGAACCCTTCTACAATGAGCAGTTCTTC
>TRBD2|TRBJ2-3|TRBV28|.
CASSFGREWGTDTQYF
TGTGCCAGCAGTTTCGGGCGGGAGTGGGGCACAGATACGCAGTATTTT
>.|TRBJ1-2|TRBV7-9|.
CASSSSRSGSYGYTF
TGTGCCAGCAGCTCTAGCAGGTCTGGGTCCTATGGCTACACCTTC
>TRBD2|TRBJ2-7|TRBV20-1|.
CSARDVGRTIYEQYF
TGCAGTGCTAGAGACGTCGGGAGGACCATCTACGAGCAGTACTTC
>.|TRBJ2-1|TRBV9|few
CASRPGSGNEQFF
TGTGCCAGCAGGCCCGGGAGTGGAAATGAGCAGTTCTTC
>TRBD2|TRBJ2-5|TRBV5-1|.
CASSLTSGRELQETQYF
TGCGCCAGCAGCTTGACTAGCGGACGAGAATTACAAGAGACCCAGTACTTC
>.|TRBJ2-5|TRBV7-2|many
CASSFGGTHEETQYF
TGTGCCAGCAGCTTTGGGGGAACCCACGAAGAGACCCAGTACTTC
>.|TRBJ2-5|TRBV7-9|few
CASSTYGTRNPETQYF
TGTGCCAGCAGCACATATGGGACCCGAAACCCAGAGACCCAGTACTTC
>TRBD1|TRBJ1-1|TRBV4-2|few
CASSQGTGGGEAFF
TGTGCCAGCAGCCAAGGGACAGGGGGGGGTGAAGCTTTCTTT
>.|TRBJ1-3|TRBV12-3/TRBV12-4|.
CASSLVGGNTIYF
TGTGCCAGCAGTTTAGTGGGTGGAAACACCATATATTTT
>.|TRBJ2-1|TRBV5-6|few
CASSFLTGYRSQFF
TGTGCCAGCAGCTTTCTGACGGGATACAGATCCCAGTTCTTC
>.|TRBJ2-1|TRBV10-3|many
CAIQGPGTNEQFF
TGTGCCATTCAAGGCCCAGGGACCAATGAGCAGTTCTTC
>TRBD1|TRBJ2-2|TRBV11-2|few
CASSLIAGTGETGELFF
TGTGCCAGCAGCTTAATCGCCGGGACAGGGGAAACCGGGGAGCTGTTTTTT
>.|TRBJ2-3|TRBV12-3/TRBV12-4|many
CASSLHHADTQYF
TGTGCCAGCAGTTTGCATCACGCAGATACGCAGTATTTT
>.|TRBJ2-7|TRBV7-9|.
CASSLGGTNSFRREQYF
TGTGCCAGCAGCTTAGGGGGGACAAACTCCTTTCGTCGCGAGCAGTACTTC
>.|TRBJ2-3|TRBV7-9|few
CASSFMGVSDTQYF
TGTGCCAGCAGCTTTATGGGAGTCTCAGATACGCAGTATTTT
>.|TRBJ1-2|TRBV2|.
CASISNPLTGSYGYTF
TGTGCCAGCATTTCAAACCCCTTGACAGGTTCCTATGGCTACACCTTC
>.|TRBJ1-1|TRBV7-6|.
CASSLEGDLYTEAFF
TGTGCCAGCAGCTTAGAAGGGGATCTCTACACTGAAGCTTTCTTT